This is a list of T cell receptor beta chains from one sample in a study of control samples from healthy donors and cancer patients. Clones were read by immunoSEQ multiplex PCR, and TCRdb kept only the in-frame ones, dropping some. The data contain about 170,000 clones, roughly 91% of them singletons. Input material: blood. The receptors were gathered from a woman under 40 in good health. Both conserved end residues are part of each CDR3. Fields, in order: J gene, clone size, D gene, V gene, CDR3 protein, CDR3 DNA. D genes are given only for firm matches. Clone size appears in some rows only: once, few, many, or a class for an expanded clone.

j_call: TRBJ2-1; clone_size: -; d_call: TRBD1; v_call: TRBV4-1; cdr3_aa: CASSRQGDHNEQFF; cdr3_nt: TGCGCCAGCAGCCGACAGGGTGACCACAATGAGCAGTTCTTC
j_call: TRBJ1-5; clone_size: -; d_call: -; v_call: TRBV4-2; cdr3_aa: CASSQVGNQPQHF; cdr3_nt: TGTGCCAGCAGCCAAGTAGGGAATCAGCCCCAGCATTTT
j_call: TRBJ1-5; clone_size: -; d_call: TRBD1; v_call: TRBV7-8; cdr3_aa: CASSSDRGDNQPQHF; cdr3_nt: TGTGCCAGCAGCTCGGACAGGGGAGACAATCAGCCCCAGCATTTT
j_call: TRBJ2-1; clone_size: -; d_call: -; v_call: TRBV9; cdr3_aa: CASSPTGYEQFF; cdr3_nt: TGTGCCAGCAGCCCTACAGGGTACGAGCAGTTCTTC
j_call: TRBJ2-5; clone_size: once; d_call: -; v_call: TRBV20-1; cdr3_aa: CSARAQETQYF; cdr3_nt: TGCAGTGCTAGAGCTCAAGAGACCCAGTACTTC
j_call: TRBJ1-1; clone_size: -; d_call: TRBD1; v_call: TRBV10-2; cdr3_aa: CASSEPRTGGNTEAFF; cdr3_nt: TGCGCCAGCAGTGAGCCCAGGACAGGGGGGAACACTGAAGCTTTCTTT
j_call: TRBJ1-2; clone_size: -; d_call: TRBD1; v_call: TRBV7-9; cdr3_aa: CASSLGDRAYGYTF; cdr3_nt: TGTGCCAGCAGCTTAGGGGACAGGGCCTATGGCTACACCTTC
j_call: TRBJ2-5; clone_size: -; d_call: TRBD1; v_call: TRBV10-1; cdr3_aa: CASSDYRGVETQYF; cdr3_nt: TGCGCCAGCAGTGATTACAGGGGGGTAGAGACCCAGTACTTC
j_call: TRBJ1-2; clone_size: -; d_call: -; v_call: TRBV5-1; cdr3_aa: CASSLRSGNGYTF; cdr3_nt: TGCGCCAGCAGCTTGCGGTCAGGGAATGGCTACACCTTC
j_call: TRBJ1-5; clone_size: -; d_call: -; v_call: TRBV6-1; cdr3_aa: CASSEAGNQPQHF; cdr3_nt: TGTGCCAGCAGTGAAGCGGGGAATCAGCCCCAGCATTTT
j_call: TRBJ1-6; clone_size: -; d_call: -; v_call: TRBV11-3; cdr3_aa: CASSLGHRDNSPLHF; cdr3_nt: TGTGCCAGCAGCTTAGGGCACAGGGATAATTCACCCCTCCACTTT
j_call: TRBJ2-7; clone_size: -; d_call: -; v_call: TRBV13; cdr3_aa: CASSPDRSYEQYF; cdr3_nt: TGTGCCAGCAGCCCCGACAGGAGCTACGAGCAGTACTTC
j_call: TRBJ1-3; clone_size: -; d_call: TRBD1; v_call: TRBV6-1; cdr3_aa: CASSEDRGPGNTIYF; cdr3_nt: TGTGCCAGCAGTGAGGACAGGGGGCCAGGAAACACCATATATTTT
j_call: TRBJ1-1; clone_size: -; d_call: TRBD1; v_call: TRBV6-5; cdr3_aa: CASSYSYRGGTEAFF; cdr3_nt: TGTGCCAGCAGTTACTCTTACAGGGGGGGCACTGAAGCTTTCTTT
j_call: TRBJ2-3; clone_size: few; d_call: -; v_call: TRBV12-3/TRBV12-4; cdr3_aa: CASSLSTDTQYF; cdr3_nt: TGTGCCAGCAGTCTTAGCACAGATACGCAGTATTTT